These 30 T cell receptor beta chains share one sample of origin, sequenced in a study of cytomegalovirus exposure and HLA in healthy donors. In the PCR, 60 Vbeta and 13 Jbeta primers were used. Data came from immunoSEQ multiplex PCR; TCRdb stores just in-frame clones and leaves some out. Listed are about 120,000 clones; 5.5% to 8% falls within the top ten. Sequenced: PBMCs. The receptor source for this set is a middle-aged man in good health and CMV-seropositive.

J is TRBJ2-1 and V is TRBV10-1; 12 bases fit TRBD2. From germline, CDR1 is WNHNN and CDR2 SYGVQD (reference sequence). This CDR3 spans 17 amino acids. With 4 bases clipped from V and 6 bases from J, the junction kept 10 bases outside the gene matches. In nucleotides, the CDR3 is TGCGCCAGCAGTGCGAACCGATTGACTAGCGGGAGCAATGAGCAGTTCTTC. Encoded protein: CASSANRLTSGSNEQFF.

V gene TRBV5-1 combines with J gene TRBJ2-3, with 10 bases lining up with TRBD2. Germline trimming cut 0 bases from V and 4 bases from J; bases unmatched to any gene: 2. Germline-derived CDR1 and CDR2 are SGHRS and YFSETQ. The CDR3 is 15 amino acids. CDR3 coding DNA: TGCGCCAGCAGCTTGGAACTAGCGGGATCAGATACGCAGTATTTT. This encodes CASSLELAGSDTQYF.

This rearrangement joins TRBV7-8 to TRBJ2-3; 11 positions match TRBD2. CDR3 size: 16 residues. The J segment lost 3 bases and the V segment lost 5 bases, leaving 7 bases of the junction unmatched. Germline V gene sequence: CDR1 SGHVS, CDR2 FQNEAQ. The CDR3 loop reads CASSNIAGGGTDTQYF. The DNA of the CDR3 is TGTGCCAGCAGCAATATAGCGGGAGGGGGGACAGATACGCAGTATTTT. Together with reference TRBV7-8 and TRBJ2-3, the CDR3 gives the full variable domain: GAGVSQSPRYKVAKRGQDVALRCDPISGHVSLFWYQQALGQGPEFLTYFQNEAQLDKSGLPSDRFFAERPEGSVSTLKIQRTQQEDSAVYLCASSNIAGGGTDTQYFGPGTRLTVL.

The chain uses TRBV4-1 and TRBJ2-7; 8 bases align to TRBD1. Germline V gene lookup returns CDR1 MGHRA and CDR2 YSYEKL. V shed 2 bases and J 3 bases; nucleotides not matched to a gene: 15. The CDR3 extends over 18 amino acids. The DNA of the CDR3 is TGCGCCAGCAGCCAAACCATCCTTCCGGGACAGGTTGACTACGAGCAGTACTTC. Translation: CASSQTILPGQVDYEQYF.

This chain connects TRBV11-2 to TRBJ1-2, with 8 bases lining up with TRBD1. There are 14 residues in the CDR3. Germline trimming cut 6 bases from V and 6 bases from J; bases unmatched to any gene: 9. Germline CDR1 and CDR2: SGHAT and FQNNGV. CDR3 sequence reads: CASRPNRGYDGYTF. In nucleotides, the CDR3 is TGTGCCAGCAGACCAAACAGGGGGTATGATGGCTACACCTTC.

The chain joins TRBV14 to TRBJ2-5, with D unresolved. CDR3 length: 15 residues. Germline values: CDR1 SGHDN, CDR2 FVKESK. Trimming removed 1 base at V and 3 bases at J, with 12 bases between. CDR3 region: CASSQGAVDEETQYF. The DNA for the CDR3 is TGTGCCAGCAGCCAAGGTGCGGTGGATGAAGAGACCCAGTACTTC. The full variable domain, in which reference TRBV14 and TRBJ2-5 provide the parts outside the CDR3, is EAGVTQFPSHSVIEKGQTVTLRCDPISGHDNLYWYRRVMGKEIKFLLHFVKESKQDESGMPNNRFLAERTGGTYSTLKVQPAELEDSGVYFCASSQGAVDEETQYFGPGTRLLVL.

The rearrangement links TRBV5-1 to TRBJ2-3, with D perhaps matching TRBD2 (6 bases). Germline-derived CDR1 and CDR2 are SGHRS and YFSETQ. Trimming left V 9 bases short and J 0 bases short, with 20 bases between. This CDR3 has 16 amino acids. The CDR3 region is CATSGEGRQSTDTQYF. In DNA form, the CDR3 reads TGCGCCACCTCGGGAGAGGGGAGACAAAGCACAGATACGCAGTATTTT. The entire variable domain, with the rest obtained from reference TRBV5-1 and TRBJ2-3, is as follows: KAGVTQTPRYLIKTRGQQVTLSCSPISGHRSVSWYQQTPGQGLQFLFEYFSETQRNKGNFPGRFSGRQFSNSRSEMNVSTLELGDSALYLCATSGEGRQSTDTQYFGPGTRLTVL.

The V and J genes are TRBV7-9 and TRBJ2-1, with TRBD2 matching over 8 bases. Germline loops: CDR1 SEHNR, CDR2 FQNEAQ (reference sequence). This CDR3 has 18 residues. V was clipped by 0 bases and J by 8 bases; unmatched bases: 15. CDR3 sequence (DNA): TGTGCCAGCAGCTTAGCGGCGGCTACCGGGGGGGGAGCGGATGAGCAGTTCTTC. Protein: CASSLAAATGGGADEQFF.

CDR3 coding DNA: TGTGCCTGGAGAGACTGGAGCTACGAGCAGTACTTC. This encodes CAWRDWSYEQYF. This sequence joins TRBV30 and TRBJ2-7; D gene uncertain. This CDR3 has 12 amino acids. Germline loops: CDR1 GTSNPN, CDR2 SVGIG (reference sequence). The V end lost 3 bases, the J end lost 3 bases, and 9 bases lay between the germline ends.

The J gene is TRBJ2-3, the V gene TRBV5-1; TRBD2 matches 11 bases. CDR3 length: 19 residues. Germline V lookup: CDR1 SGHRS, CDR2 YFSETQ. Trimming cost V 0 bases and J 0 bases; bases outside gene matches: 9. CDR3 in DNA: TGCGCCAGCAGCTTGGGGCTAGCGGGAGGCCGAGTTAGCACAGATACGCAGTATTTT. Protein sequence: CASSLGLAGGRVSTDTQYF. Supplemented by reference TRBV5-1 and TRBJ2-3, the full variable domain reads KAGVTQTPRYLIKTRGQQVTLSCSPISGHRSVSWYQQTPGQGLQFLFEYFSETQRNKGNFPGRFSGRQFSNSRSEMNVSTLELGDSALYLCASSLGLAGGRVSTDTQYFGPGTRLTVL.

CDR3 residues: CSAEDSLARSGELFF. CDR3 DNA sequence: TGCAGCGCCGAGGACAGTCTTGCTCGTTCCGGGGAGCTGTTTTTT. The chain couples TRBV29-1 to TRBJ2-2, with D possibly matching TRBD1 (6 bases). Trimming removed 7 bases at V and 6 bases at J, with 21 bases between. The germline V gene has CDR1 SQVTM and CDR2 ANQGSEA. The CDR3 totals 15 residues.

The chain uses TRBV9 and TRBJ1-2, with TRBD1 matching over 7 bases. Trimming took 0 bases from V and 5 from J; bases not matched to a gene: 13. The CDR3 consists of 17 residues. CDR1 and CDR2 from the germline V gene are SGDLS and YYNGEE. CDR3: CASSVGSAGTAIYGYTF. The CDR3, as DNA: TGTGCCAGCAGCGTAGGATCTGCGGGGACAGCCATTTATGGCTACACCTTC.

The chain combines TRBV6-5 with TRBJ2-7; TRBD2 matches at 7 bases. The germline V gene encodes CDR1 MNHEY and CDR2 SVGAGI. Unmatched junction bases numbered 8, after V lost 0 bases and J lost 3 bases. The CDR3 has 16 amino acids. The CDR3 DNA follows: TGTGCCAGCAGTTACTCGATCCGGGAGGAGTACTACGAGCAGTACTTC. As protein: CASSYSIREEYYEQYF.

This chain uses TRBV6-1 with TRBJ1-5; D unclear. This CDR3 has 17 amino acids. Trimming shortened V by 3 bases and J by 1 base, and 16 bases separated the two germline ends. The germline V gene has CDR1 MNHNS and CDR2 SASEGT. The CDR3 sequence: CASSEFRRSASNQPQHF. CDR3 nucleotide sequence: TGTGCCAGCAGTGAGTTTCGGAGGTCCGCAAGCAATCAGCCCCAGCATTTT.

The rearrangement joins TRBV5-5 to TRBJ2-1; no definite D call. Germline-derived CDR1 and CDR2 are SGHKS and YYEKEE (reference sequence). Trimming pared 2 bases from V and 0 bases from J, leaving 6 bases between. The CDR3 has 14 amino acids. The CDR3 bases are TGTGCCAGCAGCTTAGACATCTCCTACAATGAGCAGTTCTTC. Protein sequence: CASSLDISYNEQFF. The whole variable domain, filled in from reference TRBV5-5 and TRBJ2-1, reads DAGVTQSPTHLIKTRGQQVTLRCSPISGHKSVSWYQQVLGQGPQFIFQYYEKEERGRGNFPDRFSARQFPNYSSELNVNALLLGDSALYLCASSLDISYNEQFFGPGTRLTVL.

This chain links TRBV30 with TRBJ2-7; 13 nucleotides agree with TRBD2. The CDR3 totals 16 residues. In germline, CDR1 is GTSNPN, CDR2 SVGIG (reference sequence). V dropped 0 bases and J dropped 0; count of bases not matched to a gene: 2. CDR3 DNA: TGTGCCTGGAGTGTCTGGACTAGCGGGGGCTCCTACGAGCAGTACTTC. Translating gives CAWSVWTSGGSYEQYF.

The rearrangement joins TRBV11-3 to TRBJ2-2, with 7 bases that match TRBD1. After removal of 3 bases from V and 6 bases from J, the junction contained 7 bases not matched to a gene. The CDR3 has 15 amino acids. Germline V gene lookup returns CDR1 SGHNT and CDR2 YENEEA. The CDR3 spells CASSLGQPYPGELFF. In DNA form, the CDR3 reads TGTGCCAGCAGCTTGGGACAGCCTTACCCCGGGGAGCTGTTTTTT.

The chain recombines TRBV4-2 with TRBJ1-2, with D tentatively TRBD1 (6 bases). The length of the CDR3 is 16 residues. The ends were cut back, 0 bases at V and 6 bases at J, with 17 bases in the middle. Germline V gene sequence: CDR1 LGHNA, CDR2 YNFKEQ. CDR3 residues: CASSQDVVRGINGYTF. CDR3 DNA sequence: TGTGCCAGCAGCCAAGATGTGGTTAGGGGGATCAATGGCTACACCTTC.

V is TRBV10-2 and J is TRBJ2-5, with TRBD2 matching 15 bases. The J call could be wrong; TRBJ2-7 is a better fit for the DNA end. Germline CDR1 is WSHSY and CDR2 is SAAADI. The CDR3 consists of 17 residues. In DNA form, the CDR3 reads TGCGCCAGCAGTGACCCGGGGACTAGCGGGAGGACCTACGAGCAGTACTTC. It yields the protein CASSDPGTSGRTYEQYF.

The chain has TRBV28 and TRBJ1-2; the D is unclear. This CDR3 has 14 amino acids. Looked up from germline, CDR1 is MDHEN and CDR2 is SYDVKM. V lost 3 bases and J 4 bases, leaving 12 bases between the germline ends. The CDR3 reads CASSLGGNFYGYTF. The CDR3 region has the DNA TGTGCCAGCAGTTTGGGAGGGAATTTCTATGGCTACACCTTC.

The chain is built from TRBV19 and TRBJ1-2, with D maybe TRBD1 (5 bases). The CDR3 has 13 amino acids. CDR1 and CDR2 (germline): LNHDA, SQIVND (reference sequence). Trimming cost V 3 bases and J 2 bases, with 7 bases left between them. This CDR3 is CASSIDRNYGYTF. The CDR3 bases are TGTGCCAGTAGTATCGACAGAAACTATGGCTACACCTTC.

CDR3 sequence (DNA): TGTGCCAGCAGCTTACTAGCTAAAGGTGGGGAGCTGTTTTTT. This gives the protein CASSLLAKGGELFF. This chain connects TRBV7-2 to TRBJ2-2; a weak D match, TRBD2 (5 bases). V gave up 2 bases and J gave up 8 bases, with 12 bases separating them. The CDR3 spans 14 residues. CDR1 is SGHTA and CDR2 is FQGNSA in the germline V gene.

This sequence joins TRBV2 and TRBJ1-2; a possible D gene is TRBD1 (5 bases). The CDR3 runs to 12 residues. Trimming removed 7 bases from V and 8 bases from J, with 14 bases in between. Looked up from germline, CDR1 is SNHLY and CDR2 is FYNNEI. In DNA, the CDR3 is TGTGCCAGCACCTACCGCGGGGACGGCTACACCTTC. As protein: CASTYRGDGYTF. The full variable domain, in which reference TRBV2 and TRBJ1-2 provide the parts outside the CDR3, is EPEVTQTPSHQVTQMGQEVILRCVPISNHLYFYWYRQILGQKVEFLVSFYNNEISEKSEIFDDQFSVERPDGSNFTLKIRSTKLEDSAMYFCASTYRGDGYTFGSGTRLTVV.

This chain connects TRBV27 to TRBJ1-2, with D maybe TRBD1 (6 bases). The CDR3 runs to 15 residues. CDR1 is MNHEY, CDR2 SMNVEV, per germline (reference sequence). V was shortened by 8 bases and J by 2 bases, with 18 bases between the two germline ends. The CDR3 DNA follows: TGTGCCAGCCTCGGGACACCCGGAGCCAACTATGGCTACACCTTC. The encoded protein is CASLGTPGANYGYTF.

This chain links TRBV28 with TRBJ1-3, with 7 nucleotides matching TRBD1. This CDR3 region has 15 residues. The junction had 8 bases not matched to a gene; V was cut back by 5 bases and J by 4 bases. Germline CDR1 reads MDHEN; CDR2 reads SYDVKM. CDR3: CASSETGAGGNTIYF. The CDR3 nucleotides are TGTGCCAGCAGTGAAACAGGGGCTGGCGGAAACACCATATATTTT.

Here the CDR3 DNA reads TGTGCCACCAGGGACACAGCCTACGAGCAGTACTTC. Translating gives CATRDTAYEQYF. The J gene is TRBJ2-7, the V gene TRBV6-5, with D possibly being TRBD1 (6 bases). The CDR3 consists of 12 residues. Trimming took 10 bases from V and 2 from J, leaving 12 bases between them. Germline V lookup: CDR1 MNHEY, CDR2 SVGAGI.

This rearrangement joins TRBV5-1 to TRBJ2-1, with 12 bases lining up with TRBD2. Germline values: CDR1 SGHRS, CDR2 YFSETQ. The CDR3 runs to 15 residues. V lost 6 bases, J lost 4 bases, and 5 bases stayed unmatched. The CDR3 DNA reads TGCGCCAGCACCACAGGGACTAGCGGGTACAATGAGCAGTTCTTC. Protein sequence: CASTTGTSGYNEQFF.

This chain joins TRBV5-4 and TRBJ1-2; D gene unclear. There are 11 residues in the CDR3. With 3 bases removed from V and 7 bases from J, the gap between germline ends came to 7 bases. CDR1 is SGHNT and CDR2 is YYREEE in the germline V gene (reference sequence). The CDR3 DNA reads TGTGCCAGCAGCTCAGATGTTGGCTACACCTTC. Amino acid sequence: CASSSDVGYTF.

The V gene is TRBV10-2, the J gene TRBJ1-1; 7 bases fit TRBD1. The CDR3 spans 14 residues. From germline, CDR1 is WSHSY and CDR2 SAAADI. Trimming cost V 4 bases and J 5 bases; bases outside gene matches: 7. The DNA of the CDR3 is TGCGCCAGCAGTGGACAGGGAGGTGGAACTGAAGCTTTCTTT. It codes for CASSGQGGGTEAFF.

This rearrangement joins TRBV2 to TRBJ1-1, with D unclear. The CDR3 is made up of 14 amino acids. The V and J ends lost 3 bases and 4 bases respectively, with 12 bases between them. Germline V gene lookup returns CDR1 SNHLY and CDR2 FYNNEI. This chain's CDR3 is CASSEDIPGTEAFF. For the CDR3, the DNA is TGTGCCAGCAGTGAGGATATCCCGGGCACTGAAGCTTTCTTT.